The text below deals with one T cell receptor beta chain. Its cognate antigen has yet to be identified. Per-base quality was not reported, and no clone a single base away is much larger than it. For deep sequencing of PBMC libraries, mostly 450 to 500 ng of input genomic DNA was used, and six replicates were run per sample. Following the manufacturer's instructions, the team built TCRbeta libraries using the immunoSEQ hsTCRbeta kit. The finished libraries were brought together in one pool at 2.5 to 3 nM, which was then read using an Illumina NovaSeq 6000 S4 flow cell. The authors processed their data as follows. The immunoSEQ Analyzer was used for raw data preprocessing and quality control. The analysis was limited to productive rearrangements, and each clonotype was defined by a unique CDR3 amino acid sequence. Repertoire clonality was estimated as the Gini-Simpson index, computed with the R package tcR. Student's t test was used to compare Gini indices, and Pearson correlation was used to assess associations with tumor size change. The clones in this table, taken by TCRdb from immuneACCESS, are in-frame only. Not every clone is retained; where verified, under half of the shortfall comes from an unresolved V gene, and the cause of the rest is unknown. V, J and clone size were drawn from that table, and D and trimming were deduced from the DNA. This sample comprises thousands of clones, 60% to 80% of them detected only once. Approximately 3% of the sample lies in the top ten.

From the cysteine up to the phenylalanine, the CDR3 has a length of 13 residues. Only the CDR3 part of the read is kept: 39 bases, read in frame from the first base. The V end loses 7 bases and the J end loses 3 bases, and a stretch of 12 bases separates them. Via the germline V gene, CDR1 is SNHLY and CDR2 FYNNEI. Sample time point, as interpreted from the label and publication: before neoadjuvant nivolumab. Patients were newly diagnosed with stage II-IVA oral cavity squamous cell carcinoma and had received no prior systemic or radiation treatment. Everyone in the cohort had locally advanced, HPV-negative oral cavity squamous cell carcinoma. Peripheral blood mononuclear cells were analyzed directly and were not maintained or expanded in culture. Samples were obtained from a longitudinal correlative study of a single-arm phase II trial of neoadjuvant nivolumab in oral cavity squamous cell carcinoma. Subject-matched pre- and post-treatment PBMCs and tumors from three responders and three non-responders underwent genomic DNA-based TCRbeta sequencing. Peripheral blood mononuclear cells were drawn once before nivolumab treatment and a second time after treatment, when surgery took place. The Maxwell RSC DNA from Cells kit was used to extract genomic DNA from PBMCs.

The record originates from a study of neoadjuvant anti-PD-1 for oral cavity cancer (dated by TCRdb to the early 2020s). Turning to the overall study: Before curative-intent surgical resection, most patients were given three to four biweekly doses of nivolumab at 3 mg/kg. Patients who did not progress were given a fourth nivolumab dose at about day 43 and had definitive surgical resection on days 50-56. Under RECIST 1.1, a patient counted as a responder if showing complete response, partial response or stable disease, and as a non-responder if showing progression. A roughly 34% response rate was observed in the parent correlative cohort, in which 12 patients were included.

Findings and caveats that apply to the study as a whole: Higher pretreatment blood TCRbeta clonality and lower post-treatment tumor TCRbeta clonality were correlated with higher pretreatment blood Treg/Th17 ratios. Within PBMCs, T cell clonality (Gini index) was significantly higher in non-responders than responders after neoadjuvant nivolumab. TCR analyses included only a few patients per response group, and the authors called for larger cohorts for validation.

The rearrangement combines TRBV2 with TRBJ2-5, and the D gene may be TRBD2, 5 bases matching. Sequences were derived from PBMCs, sampled before nivolumab (anti-PD-1) treatment. This sequence was found in a person aged 40 to 85 with oral cavity squamous cell carcinoma. CDR3 protein: CASTMGAKETQYF. The nucleotide sequence reads TGTGCCAGCACAATGGGAGCCAAAGAGACCCAGTACTTC.